Listed below are T cell receptor beta chains from one sample, sequenced in a study of control samples from healthy donors and cancer patients. TCRdb's table, derived via immunoSEQ multiplex PCR, lists solely in-frame clones and lacks some. This sample has some 130,000 clones, with 80% to 95% found just once. Sequenced: blood. The receptors come from a young man in good health. Both conserved end residues are part of each CDR3.

j_call v_call cdr3_aa
TRBJ2-1 TRBV7-9 CASSPRRRGGLTYNEQFF
TRBJ1-2 TRBV3-1/TRBV3-2 CASSPMGGRANYGYTF
TRBJ1-5 TRBV2 CASSEGRNGNQPQHF
TRBJ1-1 TRBV21-1 CASSNRTEAFF
TRBJ2-5 TRBV6-1 CASSDLGGVRKTQYF
TRBJ2-4 TRBV9 CASSDENIQYF
TRBJ2-7 TRBV5-1 CASRSSFGISYEQYF
TRBJ2-1 TRBV11-3 CASSPGQGSPNEQFF
TRBJ2-1 TRBV4-2 CASSQASQGVYNEQFF
TRBJ1-1 TRBV12-5 CASGLGATEAFF
TRBJ2-1 TRBV4-1 CASSQGDYNEQFF
TRBJ1-2 TRBV7-2 CASSPQSGTSYGYTF
TRBJ1-6 TRBV7-6 CASSPNEYSYNSPLHF
TRBJ1-5 TRBV7-2 CASSLSSLYNQPQHF
TRBJ1-5 TRBV6-2/TRBV6-3 CASSSGRGQPQHF
TRBJ1-2 TRBV30 CAWSVPGTGGGIYGYTF
TRBJ2-7 TRBV30 CAWSPIGRYEQYF
TRBJ1-1 TRBV10-3 CAISRTGGEYTEAFF
TRBJ1-2 TRBV6-5 CASSYARTGGAGGYTF
TRBJ2-1 TRBV25-1 CASSLTGVGNEQFF
TRBJ2-6 TRBV18 CASSPRTGANVLTF
TRBJ2-1 TRBV19 CASRGYEQFF
TRBJ1-2 TRBV3-1/TRBV3-2 CASSQYPTTNYGYTF
TRBJ2-7 TRBV2 CASKRDRDEQYF
TRBJ2-5 TRBV7-9 CASRLAGEETQYF
TRBJ2-1 TRBV3-1/TRBV3-2 CASSYAGDRGEQFF
TRBJ1-2 TRBV6-5 CASSRDRDYGYTF
TRBJ2-7 TRBV7-2 CASSPQTGGGYEQYF
TRBJ2-7 TRBV27 CASFRTGFSGEQYF